One sample yielded the 18 T cell receptor beta chains listed below, sequenced in a study of cytomegalovirus exposure and HLA in healthy donors. The study ran its PCR with 60 Vbeta and 13 Jbeta primers. Sequencing used immunoSEQ multiplex PCR; TCRdb keeps in-frame clones, though not all of them. The sample comprises 55,000 to 75,000 clones, approximately 89% of which are singletons, and about 1.5% rests with the top ten. The sequenced sample consisted of PBMCs. The origin of the receptors is a young man in good health and CMV-seronegative.

This chain connects TRBV18 to TRBJ1-2, with D perhaps matching TRBD1 (6 bases). This CDR3 has 14 residues. V lost 3 bases and J lost 6, with 14 bases in between. Germline V lookup: CDR1 KGHSH, CDR2 LQKENI. The CDR3 loop is CASSPTGGADGYTF. The DNA of the CDR3 is TGTGCCAGCTCACCCACGGGGGGCGCGGATGGCTACACCTTC.

Written as DNA, the CDR3 is TGTGCCAGCATTAACTTAATCAACAATGAGCAGTTCTTC. Its translation: CASINLINNEQFF. V usage is TRBV6-5 and J usage is TRBJ2-1; D unresolved. Trimming pared 7 bases from V and 5 bases from J, leaving 12 bases between. Germline assignment: CDR1 MNHEY and CDR2 SVGAGI. The CDR3 runs 13 residues.

J is TRBJ2-5 and V is TRBV7-9; D is unclear. The V gene lost 0 bases and the J gene lost 5 bases, with 10 bases spanning the gap. This CDR3 is 14 amino acids long. CDR1 SEHNR and CDR2 FQNEAQ come from the germline V gene (reference sequence). The CDR3 sequence is CASSLAYLGETQYF. The DNA of the CDR3 is TGTGCCAGCAGCTTAGCCTACCTCGGGGAGACCCAGTACTTC.

The count of this clone is one. The chain carries TRBV7-8 and TRBJ2-2; D is undetermined. Trimming removed 4 bases from V and 5 bases from J, with 5 bases in between. The CDR3 consists of 12 residues. From germline, CDR1 is SGHVS and CDR2 FQNEAQ. The CDR3 loop is CASSYYTGELFF. In nucleotides, the CDR3 is TGTGCCAGCAGCTATTATACCGGGGAGCTGTTTTTT.

The chain combines TRBV11-3 with TRBJ2-1, with 8 positions matching TRBD2. Germline lookup yields CDR1 SGHNT and CDR2 YENEEA. CDR3 length: 16 amino acids. The junction had 9 bases not matched to a gene; V was cut back by 5 bases and J by 3 bases. CDR3 sequence (DNA): TGTGCCAGCAGCCTTCTTGGGCGGGGGGACTACAATGAGCAGTTCTTC. Translating gives CASSLLGRGDYNEQFF.

The rearrangement joins TRBV30 to TRBJ1-5, with 7 bases matching TRBD1. Trimming at V came to 3 bases and at J to 6 bases, leaving 11 bases not matched to a gene. Germline V gene sequence: CDR1 GTSNPN, CDR2 SVGIG (reference sequence). The CDR3 totals 15 residues. CDR3 residues: CAWSETGDLGQPQHF. The DNA for the CDR3 is TGTGCCTGGAGCGAAACAGGGGATTTGGGTCAGCCCCAGCATTTT.

This clone was seen only a few times. The chain joins TRBV30 to TRBJ1-6, with TRBD1 matching over 7 bases. The germline V gene encodes CDR1 GTSNPN and CDR2 SVGIG (reference sequence). The CDR3 sequence is 16 residues long. The trim removed 3 bases at V and 0 bases at J, leaving 5 bases unmatched. The CDR3 coding sequence is TGTGCCTGGAGGGACAGGACTTACTCCTATAATTCACCCCTCCACTTT. This encodes CAWRDRTYSYNSPLHF.

There are a few counts of this clone. The same CDR3 is also encoded by other DNA sequences in this sample. The chain employs TRBV6-5 and TRBJ2-3; no clear D. CDR1 and CDR2 (germline): MNHEY, SVGAGI. This CDR3 has 13 residues. V was cut by 7 bases and J by 1 base, with 9 bases left in between. DNA of the CDR3: TGTGCCAGCACAAGTCGGGGCACAGATACGCAGTATTTT. Protein sequence: CASTSRGTDTQYF.

The chain links TRBV14 to TRBJ2-3; D gene uncertain. In germline, CDR1 is SGHDN, CDR2 FVKESK. V was pared by 3 bases and J by 2 bases, with 9 bases between. CDR3 length: 14 residues. For the CDR3, the DNA is TGTGCCAGCAGCCAGCAGGTCCTCACAGATACGCAGTATTTT. Translating gives CASSQQVLTDTQYF.

This sequence joins TRBV6-5 and TRBJ1-2; 11 bases agree with TRBD1. The CDR3 is made up of 15 amino acids. V lost 6 bases, J lost 0 bases, and 3 bases stayed unmatched. The germline gives CDR1 MNHEY, CDR2 SVGAGI. CDR3 loop: CASSQGQGANYGYTF. The CDR3 bases are TGTGCCAGCAGCCAGGGACAGGGGGCTAACTATGGCTACACCTTC.

This clone was seen just once. This chain uses TRBV6-1 with TRBJ1-2; D unresolved. This CDR3 is built from 14 residues. Germline assignment: CDR1 MNHNS and CDR2 SASEGT. V shed 8 bases and J shed 8 bases, with 21 bases lying between them. CDR3 in DNA: TGTGCCAGCGCCCGAGGAGGCACGGAGGTCGGCTACACCTTC. This sequence encodes CASARGGTEVGYTF.

This chain uses TRBV10-3 with TRBJ1-2; D possibly corresponds to TRBD1 (6 bases). Germline V gene sequence: CDR1 ENHRY, CDR2 SYGVKD. The CDR3 runs 12 residues. V lost 6 bases, J lost 3 bases, and 8 bases lay in between. In DNA form, the CDR3 reads TGTGCCATCAGCTCAGGGGACTATGGCTACACCTTC. Translation: CAISSGDYGYTF.

CDR3 region: CASSLEKRESSGANVLTF. The CDR3 DNA follows: TGTGCCAGCAGCTTAGAGAAGCGGGAAAGCTCTGGGGCCAACGTCCTGACTTTC. The chain recombines TRBV7-6 with TRBJ2-6; 7 bases are shared with TRBD2. V was pared by 1 base and J by 0 bases, with 6 bases of the junction left unmatched. Germline V gives CDR1 SGHVS, CDR2 FNYEAQ. The CDR3 runs 18 residues.

This clone occurred once. This chain uses TRBV6-4 with TRBJ2-2; D is uncertain. This CDR3 region has 14 residues. The germline V gene encodes CDR1 MRHNA and CDR2 SNTAGT. V was trimmed by 2 bases and J by 5 bases, leaving 9 bases between them. Here the CDR3 DNA reads TGTGCCAGCAGTGACCGCCATACTACCGGGGAGCTGTTTTTT. This codes for CASSDRHTTGELFF.

The chain links TRBV10-2 to TRBJ1-5, with D unclear. CDR3 length: 12 amino acids. Per germline, CDR1 WSHSY and CDR2 SAAADI. V gave up 6 bases and J gave up 4 bases, with 7 bases separating them. The CDR3 DNA follows: TGCGCCAGCAGAGAGACTAATCAGCCCCAGCATTTT. Amino acids: CASRETNQPQHF.

The chain has TRBV29-1 and TRBJ1-1, with D possibly being TRBD1 (6 bases). Per the germline V gene, CDR1 is SQVTM and CDR2 is ANQGSEA. This CDR3 contains 13 residues. The DNA of the CDR3 is TGCAGTCTACGGGGGGCGGAGAGCACTGAAGCTTTCTTT. As protein: CSLRGAESTEAFF.

The chain is built from TRBV4-2 and TRBJ2-3, with 9 bases aligning to TRBD2. Germline lookup yields CDR1 LGHNA and CDR2 YNFKEQ. The CDR3 is made up of 19 amino acids. V lost 0 bases and J lost 0; bases outside the gene matches: 10. The CDR3 DNA sequence: TGTGCCAGCAGCCAAGACCCTACTATGGCGGGGGGGAGCACAGATACGCAGTATTTT. Translated: CASSQDPTMAGGSTDTQYF.

About this clone itself: The junction does not match germline at one end; this may be a read error. J is TRBJ1-5 and V is TRBV7-7, with D hard to call. The germline V gene has CDR1 SSHAT and CDR2 FNYEAQ (reference sequence). The CDR3 has 15 amino acids. DNA for the CDR3: TGTGCTAGCAGCTTGCACTGGGCTCGGCATCAGCCCCAGCATTTT. Translated, it gives CASSLHWARHQPQHF.